This T cell receptor (beta chain) came from a study of blood T cell repertoires in COVID-19. Across the whole study: PBMCs, B-cell-depleted T cells, or T cells provided the cDNA or gDNA that made up the material.

Germline V lookup: CDR1 GTSNPN, CDR2 SVGIG (reference sequence). V was shortened by 6 bases and J by 2 bases, with 8 bases between the two germline ends. The CDR3 has 12 residues. Sequencing was performed with immunoSEQ multiplex PCR; in TCRdb, only in-frame clones are kept and a portion is missing. Found here are approximately 240,000 clones, 84% of them singletons; the top ten hold approximately 1.5%. V and J are TRBV30 and TRBJ1-3; D is ambiguous. The TCR sequence derives from a woman in her thirties or forties who had recovered from COVID-19. The specimen sequenced was peripheral blood. The CDR3 here is CACTSTGNTIYF. Written as DNA, the CDR3 is TGTGCCTGTACCAGTACTGGAAACACCATATATTTT. Variable domain in full (rest from reference TRBV30 and TRBJ1-3): SQTIHQWPATLVQPVGSPLSLECTVEGTSNPNLYWYRQAAGRGLQLLFYSVGIGQISSEVPQNLSASRPQDRQFILSSKKLLLSDSGFYLCACTSTGNTIYFGEGSWLTVV.